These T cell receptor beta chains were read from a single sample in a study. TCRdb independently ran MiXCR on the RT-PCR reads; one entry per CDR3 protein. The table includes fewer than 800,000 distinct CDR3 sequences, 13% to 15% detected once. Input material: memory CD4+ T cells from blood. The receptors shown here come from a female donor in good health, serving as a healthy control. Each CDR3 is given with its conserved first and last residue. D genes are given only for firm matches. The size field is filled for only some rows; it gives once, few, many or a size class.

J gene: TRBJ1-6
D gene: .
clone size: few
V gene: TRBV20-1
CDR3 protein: CSARGEGRGGDSPLHF
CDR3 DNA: TGCAGTGCTAGAGGAGAGGGCAGGGGAGGCGATTCACCCCTCCACTTT

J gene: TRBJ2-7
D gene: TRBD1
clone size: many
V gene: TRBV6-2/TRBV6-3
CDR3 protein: CASSQQGAGEQYF
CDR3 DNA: TGTGCCAGCAGTCAACAGGGGGCTGGTGAGCAGTACTTC

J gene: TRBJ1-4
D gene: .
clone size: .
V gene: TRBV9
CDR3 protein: CASSGQDATNEKLFF
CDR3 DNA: TGTGCCAGCAGCGGACAGGATGCAACTAATGAAAAACTGTTTTTT

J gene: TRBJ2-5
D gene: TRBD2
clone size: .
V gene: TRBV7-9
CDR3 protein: CASRTSEGLAGVRETQYF
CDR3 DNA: TGTGCCAGCAGGACATCTGAGGGACTAGCGGGAGTTCGGGAGACCCAGTACTTC

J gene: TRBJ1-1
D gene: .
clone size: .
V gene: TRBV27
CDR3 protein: CASSFGLPNTEAFF
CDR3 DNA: TGTGCCAGCAGTTTTGGCCTACCGAACACTGAAGCTTTCTTT

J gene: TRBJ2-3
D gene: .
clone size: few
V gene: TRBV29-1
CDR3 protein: CSVETYRASSTDTQYF
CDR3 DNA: TGCAGCGTGGAGACCTACAGGGCCTCTAGCACAGATACGCAGTATTTT

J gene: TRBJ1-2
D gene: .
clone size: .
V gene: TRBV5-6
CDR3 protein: CASSGPAFGDGYTF
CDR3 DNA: TGTGCCAGCAGTGGGCCGGCCTTCGGGGACGGCTACACCTTC

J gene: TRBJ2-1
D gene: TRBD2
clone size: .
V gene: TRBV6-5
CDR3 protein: CASSYSLLAGENNNEQFF
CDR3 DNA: TGTGCCAGCAGTTACTCTCTACTAGCGGGAGAAAATAACAATGAGCAGTTCTTC

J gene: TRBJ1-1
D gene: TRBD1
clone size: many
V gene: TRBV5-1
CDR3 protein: CASSDPGQMNTEAFF
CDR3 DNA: TGCGCCAGCAGCGATCCGGGACAGATGAACACTGAAGCTTTCTTT

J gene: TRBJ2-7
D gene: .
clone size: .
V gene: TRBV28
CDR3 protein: CASSLIGTFYEQYF
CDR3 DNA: TGTGCCAGCAGTTTAATAGGAACTTTCTACGAGCAGTACTTC

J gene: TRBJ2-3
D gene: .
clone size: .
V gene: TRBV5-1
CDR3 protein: CASSPRELGTDTQYF
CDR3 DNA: TGCGCCAGCAGCCCGCGAGAGCTCGGCACAGATACGCAGTATTTT

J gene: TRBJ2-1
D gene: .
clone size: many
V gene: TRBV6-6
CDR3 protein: CASRPWRGDSYNEQFF
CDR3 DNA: TGTGCCAGCAGACCCTGGAGGGGCGACTCCTACAATGAGCAGTTCTTC

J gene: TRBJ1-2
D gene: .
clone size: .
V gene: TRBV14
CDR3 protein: CASSHSGVYGYTF
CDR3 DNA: TGTGCCAGCAGCCATTCGGGGGTCTATGGCTACACCTTC

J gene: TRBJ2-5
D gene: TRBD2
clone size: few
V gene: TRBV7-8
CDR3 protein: CASSSVERGTQETQYF
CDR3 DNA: TGTGCCAGCAGCTCCGTCGAGCGGGGAACTCAAGAGACCCAGTACTTC

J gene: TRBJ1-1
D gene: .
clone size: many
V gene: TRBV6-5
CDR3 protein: CASSLTGDFEAFF
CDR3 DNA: TGTGCCAGCAGTTTGACAGGAGATTTTGAAGCTTTCTTT

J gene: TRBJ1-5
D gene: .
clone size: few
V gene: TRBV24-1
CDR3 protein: CATSESGVGQPQHF
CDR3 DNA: TGTGCCACCAGTGAGTCAGGGGTCGGCCAGCCCCAGCATTTT

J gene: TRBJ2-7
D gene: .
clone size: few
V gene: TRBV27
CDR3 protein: CASTTARGVRRGSSYEQYF
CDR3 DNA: TGTGCCAGCACCACCGCCAGGGGTGTCCGGCGGGGAAGCTCCTACGAGCAGTACTTC

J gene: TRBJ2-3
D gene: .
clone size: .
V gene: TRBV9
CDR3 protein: CASSAQLAADTQYF
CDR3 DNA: TGTGCCAGCAGCGCCCAACTAGCCGCAGATACGCAGTATTTT

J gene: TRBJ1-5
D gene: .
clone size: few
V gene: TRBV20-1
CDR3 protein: CSARSSGSGPAYGRYQPQHF
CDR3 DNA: TGCAGTGCTAGGTCCTCAGGGAGTGGCCCTGCTTATGGACGATATCAGCCCCAGCATTTT

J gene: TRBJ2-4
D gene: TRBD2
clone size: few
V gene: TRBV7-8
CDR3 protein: CASSPRSGLAGGSKNIQYF
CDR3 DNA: TGTGCCAGCAGCCCCCGATCAGGACTAGCGGGAGGCTCCAAAAACATTCAGTACTTC

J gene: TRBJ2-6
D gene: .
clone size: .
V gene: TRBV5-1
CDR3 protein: CASYPGTSTPSGANVLTF
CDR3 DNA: TGCGCCAGCTACCCCGGGACATCAACCCCCTCTGGGGCCAACGTCCTGACTTTC

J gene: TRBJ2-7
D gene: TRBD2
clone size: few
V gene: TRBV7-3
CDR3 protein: CASSPGGVAGDEQYF
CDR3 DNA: TGTGCCAGCAGCCCCGGAGGGGTAGCGGGAGACGAGCAGTACTTC

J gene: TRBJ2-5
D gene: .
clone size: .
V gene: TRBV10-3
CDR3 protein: CAISDGRQIQETQYF
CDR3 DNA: TGTGCCATCAGTGATGGCAGGCAGATACAAGAGACCCAGTACTTC

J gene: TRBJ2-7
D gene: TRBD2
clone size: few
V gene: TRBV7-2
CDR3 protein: CASSLSGVVHEQYF
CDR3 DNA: TGTGCCAGCAGCTTAAGCGGGGTAGTTCACGAGCAGTACTTC

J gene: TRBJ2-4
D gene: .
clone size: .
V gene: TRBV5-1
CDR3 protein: CASSLEKNIQYF
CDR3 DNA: TGCGCCAGCAGCTTAGAGAAAAACATTCAGTACTTC

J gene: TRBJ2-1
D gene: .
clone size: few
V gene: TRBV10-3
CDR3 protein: CAISETNEQFF
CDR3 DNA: TGTGCCATCAGTGAGACGAATGAGCAGTTCTTC

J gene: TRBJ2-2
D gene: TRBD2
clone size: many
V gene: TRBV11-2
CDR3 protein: CASSRLAGGPSGELFF
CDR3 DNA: TGTGCCAGCAGCCGACTAGCGGGAGGGCCCAGCGGGGAGCTGTTTTTT

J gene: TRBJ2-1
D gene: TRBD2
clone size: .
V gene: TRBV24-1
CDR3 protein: CATSDAGLAGPSNEQFF
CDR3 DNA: TGTGCCACCAGTGATGCCGGACTAGCGGGACCTAGCAATGAGCAGTTCTTC

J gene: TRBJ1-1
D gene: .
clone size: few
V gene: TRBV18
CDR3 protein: CASLPRGVTEAFF
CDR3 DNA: TGTGCCAGCCTACCGAGGGGGGTAACTGAAGCTTTCTTT

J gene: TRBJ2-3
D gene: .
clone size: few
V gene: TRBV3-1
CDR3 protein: CASSHNRDFSTDTQYF
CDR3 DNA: TGTGCCAGCAGCCATAATCGGGACTTCTCCACAGATACGCAGTATTTT

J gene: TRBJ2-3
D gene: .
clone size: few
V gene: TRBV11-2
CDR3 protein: CASSGIAEGTDTQYF
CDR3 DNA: TGTGCCAGCAGCGGAATAGCGGAGGGCACAGATACGCAGTATTTT

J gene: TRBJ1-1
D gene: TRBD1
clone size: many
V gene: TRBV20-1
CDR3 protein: CSASQGQGAEAFF
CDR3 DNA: TGCAGTGCTAGTCAAGGACAGGGCGCTGAAGCTTTCTTT